The subject of this entry is one T cell receptor beta chain. The antigen this receptor binds is unknown. Base-call qualities are not available, and no considerably larger clone is one nucleotide away. This specimen comes from a study of OX40 agonist ivuxolimab in advanced cancers. Broadly, across the study: The costimulatory receptor OX40 (CD134) was targeted by ivuxolimab, a fully human IgG2 agonistic monoclonal antibody. The point of sequencing TCRbeta in the periphery was to test whether ivuxolimab changed TCR sequence diversity and drove clonal T-cell expansion. Among the approximately 50 dose-escalation patients, about 19 had hepatocellular carcinoma, roughly 15 melanoma, 9 renal cell carcinoma and 9 head and neck cancer. Three dose-escalation patients achieved partial responses, one with hepatocellular carcinoma and two with cutaneous melanoma. Prior anti-PD-1, anti-PD-L1 or anti-CTLA-4 therapy was permitted, and checkpoint inhibitors had been received by approximately 39% of dose-escalation patients. The monotherapy dose-escalation portion (N of about 49 patients) of the phase I ivuxolimab trial is reported in the paper. Intravenous ivuxolimab was administered to patients every 2 weeks at six dose levels: 0.01, 0.1, 0.3, 1.5, 3 and 10 mg/kg. In the dose-escalation cohort, approximately 80% of patients were male, and the mean age was approximately 60 years with a range of about 20 to 90. Results the study describes overall, beyond this receptor: The antigen specificity of the peripheral T cells that underwent clonal expansion was not determined. After ivuxolimab, more expanded clones were found on average in CD8+ T cells than in CD4+ T cells. Low levels of normalized T-cell clonal expansion were also seen in some patients who did not respond. Partial responders in the 0.1-3.0 mg/kg groups had among the lowest normalized peripheral clonal expansion, especially among CD8+ T cells. At doses of 0.1 to 3.0 mg/kg, clonal expansion of both CD4+ and CD8+ T cells in blood was seen between baseline and week 6.

Genomic DNA was extracted from sorted cells for sequencing of the TCRbeta CDR3 region. The immunoSEQ Assay was used for sequencing of TCRbeta CDR3 regions. The table comes from immuneACCESS by way of TCRdb, which keeps in-frame sequences with V and J called. Part of the clones is missing from these tables; in studies checked, under half for an unresolved V gene and the rest for unknown reasons. The sample contains tens of thousands of clones, 80% to 95% of them found a single time. Roughly 12% of the sample is taken by the ten largest. Patients with autoimmune disease history or receiving systemic immunosuppression were excluded from the trial. Peripheral blood for TCR sequencing was collected from all dose cohorts at baseline, on cycle 4 day 1, and on cycle 7 day 1. Samples were obtained from an open-label, multicenter, first-in-human phase I dose-escalation trial of ivuxolimab. Adults with locally advanced or metastatic head and neck squamous cell, hepatocellular, melanoma or renal cell carcinoma were enrolled in the trial. Before TCR sequencing, CD4+ T cells and CD8+ T cells from peripheral blood were sorted into separate populations.

The CDR3, from cysteine to phenylalanine, totals 12 residues. The retained sequence is limited to the CDR3, 36 bases, with the frame set at the first base. CDR1 and CDR2 were assigned from the germline V gene (reference sequence) as SEHNR and FQNEAQ. V loses 5 bases of germline sequence and J loses 4 bases, and the interval between the two ends is 6 bases. The chain couples TRBV7-9 to TRBJ2-1; the D assignment is uncertain and may be TRBD1 or TRBD2, with 5 bases supporting each. This TCR came from an adult with an advanced solid tumor such as melanoma, head and neck, liver or kidney cancer. Sequenced material: CD4+ or CD8+ T cells sorted from blood, taken in a trial of the OX40 agonist ivuxolimab. The nucleotide sequence is TGTGCCAGCAGCGGGACGTACAATGAGCAGTTCTTC. Protein translation: CASSGTYNEQFF.